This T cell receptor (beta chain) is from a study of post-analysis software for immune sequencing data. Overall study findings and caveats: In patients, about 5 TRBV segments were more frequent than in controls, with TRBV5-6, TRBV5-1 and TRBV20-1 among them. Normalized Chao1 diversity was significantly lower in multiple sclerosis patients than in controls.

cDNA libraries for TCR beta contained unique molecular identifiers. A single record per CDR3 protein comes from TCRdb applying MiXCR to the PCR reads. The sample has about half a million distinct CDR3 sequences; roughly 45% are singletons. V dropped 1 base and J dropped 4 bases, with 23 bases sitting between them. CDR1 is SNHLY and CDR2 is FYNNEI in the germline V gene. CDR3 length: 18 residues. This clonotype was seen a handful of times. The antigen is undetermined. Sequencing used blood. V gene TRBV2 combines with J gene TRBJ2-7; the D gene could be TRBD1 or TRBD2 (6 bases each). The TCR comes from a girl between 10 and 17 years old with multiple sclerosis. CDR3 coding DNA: TGTGCCAGCAGTGAAGGGGGGGCTACCGGAAAAGTCCTATACGAGCAGTACTTC. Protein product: CASSEGGATGKVLYEQYF. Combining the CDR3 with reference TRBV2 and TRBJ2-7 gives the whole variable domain EPEVTQTPSHQVTQMGQEVILRCVPISNHLYFYWYRQILGQKVEFLVSFYNNEISEKSEIFDDQFSVERPDGSNFTLKIRSTKLEDSAMYFCASSEGGATGKVLYEQYFGPGTRLTVT.